The clone carrying this T cell receptor (beta chain) was detected only once. The antigen is not known. Germline lookup yields CDR1 MNHEY and CDR2 SVGAGI. J gave up 5 bases and V 4 bases, and 3 bases lay outside the gene matches. This CDR3 region has 13 residues. Stated time point: time of PML onset. All patients had prior interferon beta, and all PML patients were female. At PML onset, T3 blood samples were taken. Produced via immunoSEQ multiplex PCR; TCRdb's table is partial and in-frame only. The sample lists 25,000 to 35,000 clones, less than 90% occurring once. The data are from a study of multiple sclerosis patients with progressive multifocal leukoencephalopathy. The study's findings and limits: No common TRBV or TRBJ usage or pairing appeared at PML. The findings' link to JC virus versus immunocompromise remained uncertain.

The TCR was taken from a human donor with progressive multifocal leukoencephalopathy. This chain uses TRBV6-5 with TRBJ1-1; 8 nucleotides line up with TRBD1. The material sequenced was PBMCs, taken from a patient treated with natalizumab. Written as DNA, the CDR3 is TGTGCCAGCAGTTCTTACAGGGGGACTGAAGCTTTCTTT. Encoded protein: CASSSYRGTEAFF.